The source of this T cell receptor beta chain is a study of T cell responses to AZD1222 COVID-19 vaccine (dated by TCRdb to about 2021). Regarding the study in general: A total of about 240 trial participants underwent TCR sequencing, of whom 200 to 220 received two doses of AZD1222 and around 26 received two doses of the MenACWY control vaccine. Trial participants were enrolled by age into 18-55, 56-69 and 70-plus year subgroups, with about 150, 27 and 61 TCR-sequenced participants respectively. Points the paper makes about the study in general: The vaccine-associated CD4 TCRs covered the entire spike protein, and the dominant responses fell in regions 160-218 and 743-854. Because no day 14 peak-response samples were available, the repertoires could be characterized only after the peak T cell response. After two AZD1222 doses, both the breadth and the depth of spike-specific TCRs were significantly higher than at day 0 and than in MenACWY recipients. The 56-69-year group was small, and its depth increase did not reach significance, likely because of low power. Epitopes outside the regions mutated in the B.1.351 and B.1.1.7 variants were reportedly recognized by nearly half of the unique spike-specific TCRs. Only five to seven AZD1222 recipients were SARS-CoV-2 seropositive at baseline, limiting conclusions about previously exposed vaccinees. Participants were mostly white British and included more females than males, and it was suggested by the authors that clonal diversity may have been underestimated.

Taken with the paper, the label for time point translates to: about 28 days (+/-7) after the second vaccine dose. AZD1222 recipients given second doses at about 4 weeks or at about 12 weeks were pooled, since spike-specific TCR depth and breadth were not found to differ between the two schedules. Samples from vaccinated people were obtained from the UK trials COV001 and COV002, which included a single-blind randomized controlled phase 2/3 trial of AZD1222 (ChAdOx1 nCoV-19) in healthy adults. For TCRbeta chain sequencing, PBMC samples were collected from trial participants at day 0 and at day 28 after the second dose. On this clone: Its antigen is still unknown. No much larger clonotype is one base removed from it; base qualities were not supplied.

The CDR3 regions of human TCRbeta chains were analyzed by immunosequencing. Under the source paper's analysis protocol: TCRs in the repertoires were compared against a reference library of SARS-CoV-2-specific TCRs that had been generated with the MIRA antigen-specificity platform. Breadth was defined as the fraction of unique TCRs that were SARS-CoV-2-associated, and depth was defined as the fraction of total T cells that were SARS-CoV-2-associated. Using the MIRA data, each spike-specific TCR was assigned both to the spike region to which the TCR was reactive and to a CD4 or CD8 class. Log10-transformed breadth and depth values were compared by one-way ANOVA with Sidak's multiple comparisons tests. As stored in TCRdb, this immuneACCESS dataset retains in-frame rearrangements with V and J assigned. A fraction of the clones does not appear; measured against another copy, unresolved V genes explain less than half of the discrepancy, and the remainder lacks a known reason. The D gene and trimming were derived from the DNA, and the V and J assignments and clone size from that table. This sample holds fewer than 150,000 clones; about nine tenths were observed only once. The top ten clonotypes cover approximately 6.9% of the sample.

This receptor was obtained from an adult who received the AZD1222 COVID-19 vaccine. The material was peripheral blood, obtained 28 days after the second AZD1222 dose.

Here the CDR3 is given as CASGLGQVYGYTF. The nucleotide sequence reads TGTGCTAGTGGTTTGGGACAGGTGTATGGCTACACCTTC. This sequence uses TRBV12-5 and TRBJ1-2, and TRBD1 may be the D gene, going by 6 matching bases. The CDR1 and CDR2 encoded by the germline V gene are LGHNT and FRNRAP. Counted from cysteine to phenylalanine, this CDR3 has 13 amino acids. The entry retains the CDR3 DNA only, 39 bases that are in frame from base 1. The junction shows trimming of 1 base on V and 5 bases on J, plus 8 bases between the germline ends.